The present T cell receptor (beta chain) was sequenced within a study of cytomegalovirus exposure and HLA in healthy donors. Study findings and constraints: Reports showed the classifier diagnosing cytomegalovirus status with high specificity and sensitivity. Relative to equally common others, HLA-associated TCR beta chains showed greater clonal expansion in a later analysis. According to an earlier analysis, most TCR beta V segments yielded productive rearrangements about 87% or about 30% of the time. Cytomegalovirus association was listed for 150 to 200 TCR beta chains.

This clone is a singleton in its sample. What it binds is unknown. PCR primers comprised 60 Vbeta and 13 Jbeta primers. Repertoires were generated with immunoSEQ multiplex PCR, while TCRdb's copy carries only in-frame clones and drops some. The sample carries 80,000 to 95,000 clones, 60% to 80% recorded once. The CDR3 has 16 residues. Germline-derived CDR1 and CDR2 are LNHDA and SQIVND (reference sequence). V was clipped by 7 bases and J by 5 bases; unmatched bases: 10. The J gene is TRBJ2-3, the V gene TRBV19; 12 nucleotides agree with TRBD2. Sequenced: PBMCs. This clonotype was sampled from a female donor in good health and CMV-seronegative. The CDR3 here is CASTPPPGLAGDTQYF. The CDR3 DNA is TGTGCCAGTACCCCCCCGCCGGGACTAGCGGGAGATACGCAGTATTTT.